This T cell receptor beta chain derives from a study of graft-versus-host responses after intestinal transplantation. Per germline, CDR1 SGHRS and CDR2 YFSETQ. Trimming stripped 2 bases from V and 2 bases from J, with 15 bases between. This CDR3 is 16 amino acids long. Study-level results: GvH clones were found in recipient marrow; some appeared first in ileum or blood. Early post-transplant HvG declines tracked with peak circulating GvH clone levels.

Repertoires were generated with immunoSEQ multiplex PCR, while TCRdb's copy carries only in-frame clones and drops some. The sample holds some 90,000 clones; almost 90% are singletons and the top ten take nearly 0.11%. In regard to this clone: What it binds is not known.

This TCR was recovered from a human donor who received an intestinal transplant. The chain is built from TRBV5-1 and TRBJ2-3; tentative D call: TRBD1 (6 bases). The material was unstimulated CD4+ T cells sorted from spleen or lymph node cells, obtained before intestinal transplant. The CDR3 DNA follows: TGCGCCAGCAGCTTAGGGGGTGTCCAATACACAGATACGCAGTATTTT. Translation: CASSLGGVQYTDTQYF.